This entry lists 28 T cell receptor beta chains sequenced from one sample in a study of PD-L1 blockade in urothelial cancer. The protocol was immunoSEQ multiplex PCR, while the TCRdb copy is restricted to in-frame clones and leaves out a portion. Of about 56,000 clones in the sample, over 75% are singletons; the top ten hold around 16%. Time point defined: pretreatment peripheral blood. This material consisted of PBMCs, taken around atezolizumab (anti-PD-L1) treatment. Receptors originate from a man between 65 and 85 years old with urothelial cancer.

In its sample, this clone was seen once. The chain combines TRBV10-3 with TRBJ2-1; 7 nucleotides line up with TRBD2. V shed 6 bases, J shed 9 bases, and the junction held 2 bases outside the gene matches. The germline gives CDR1 ENHRY, CDR2 SYGVKD. This CDR3 region has 11 residues. The CDR3 coding sequence is TGTGCCATCAGGGGGGGGAGTGAGCAGTTCTTC. Protein sequence: CAIRGGSEQFF.

The chain combines TRBV18 with TRBJ1-4; D unresolved. With 2 bases removed from V and 6 bases from J, the gap between germline ends came to 7 bases. The CDR3 length is 13 residues. Germline CDR1 is KGHSH and CDR2 is LQKENI. The CDR3 sequence: CASSPISDEKLFF. In DNA, the CDR3 is TGTGCCAGCTCACCAATCTCGGATGAAAAACTGTTTTTT.

The chain links TRBV2 to TRBJ2-1; TRBD2 might be the D (5 bases). In germline, CDR1 is SNHLY, CDR2 FYNNEI. With 6 bases removed from V and 9 bases from J, the gap between germline ends came to 21 bases. CDR3 length: 15 amino acids. This CDR3 reads CASSPDSVVTFEQFF. The CDR3 bases are TGTGCCAGCAGCCCGGACTCGGTCGTGACATTTGAGCAGTTCTTC.

This CDR3 reads CASSEYMGLGNTIYF. CDR3 coding DNA: TGTGCCAGCAGTGAATACATGGGGCTAGGAAACACCATATATTTT. The chain has TRBV6-1 and TRBJ1-3; D may be TRBD1 (5 bases). Trimming cost V 2 bases and J 4 bases, with 12 bases left between them. Germline-derived CDR1 and CDR2 are MNHNS and SASEGT. The CDR3 is 15 amino acids.

This clone has only one observation. The gene calls are TRBV19 and TRBJ2-4; tentatively, D is TRBD2 (5 bases). The CDR3 has 13 amino acids. Germline V lookup: CDR1 LNHDA, CDR2 SQIVND (reference sequence). Trimming pared 3 bases from V and 7 bases from J, leaving 10 bases between. CDR3 amino acids: CASSIGGSNIQYF. The CDR3 DNA follows: TGTGCCAGTAGTATCGGAGGCAGTAACATTCAGTACTTC.

The V gene is TRBV5-4, the J gene TRBJ2-5; perhaps TRBD1 as D (6 bases). From germline, CDR1 is SGHNT and CDR2 YYREEE (reference sequence). V lost 4 bases, J lost 2 bases, and 21 bases lay in between. The CDR3 covers 17 residues. The CDR3 is CASSPQGHSRKQETQYF. Here the CDR3 DNA reads TGTGCCAGCAGCCCCCAGGGGCACTCCAGGAAACAAGAGACCCAGTACTTC.

V usage is TRBV6-1 and J usage is TRBJ2-5; 7 nucleotides align to TRBD2. CDR1 MNHNS and CDR2 SASEGT come from the germline V gene. This CDR3 is built from 16 residues. Trimming took 1 base from V and 1 from J; bases not matched to a gene: 6. The CDR3 sequence: CASSEGGGASQETQYF. The CDR3 coding sequence is TGTGCCAGCAGTGAAGGGGGAGGGGCGAGCCAAGAGACCCAGTACTTC.

This clone was seen a few times. V usage is TRBV6-1 and J usage is TRBJ2-7, with 9 positions matching TRBD2. CDR3 length: 13 amino acids. The germline CDR1 and CDR2 sequences are MNHNS and SASEGT. With V trimmed by 8 bases and J by 2 bases, 4 bases remained unmatched. CDR3 DNA: TGTGCCAGCTATTCTAGCGGGACCTACGAGCAGTACTTC. This codes for CASYSSGTYEQYF.

The chain employs TRBV9 and TRBJ1-5; D is perhaps TRBD1 (6 bases). CDR3 size: 15 residues. The V and J ends lost 0 bases and 2 bases respectively, with 9 bases between them. Germline V gene sequence: CDR1 SGDLS, CDR2 YYNGEE. The CDR3 sequence: CASSVGDTRNQPQHF. CDR3 bases: TGTGCCAGCAGCGTAGGGGACACCCGCAATCAGCCCCAGCATTTT.

The rearrangement links TRBV27 to TRBJ1-3; 7 bases line up with TRBD1. The V gene end was trimmed by 6 bases and the J gene end by 4 bases; junction bases not matched to a gene: 12. The CDR3 extends over 16 amino acids. Germline V CDR1 and CDR2: MNHEY, SMNVEV (reference sequence). For the CDR3, the DNA is TGTGCCAGCAGCCCCTCAACAGGGGAAGCCGGAAACACCATATATTTT. Encoded protein: CASSPSTGEAGNTIYF.

This sequence joins TRBV2 and TRBJ2-3; TRBD2 matches at 10 bases. The CDR3 spans 15 residues. The V and J ends lost 7 bases and 14 bases, in that order; junction bases with no gene match: 18. CDR1 and CDR2 (germline): SNHLY, FYNNEI. CDR3 DNA: TGTGCCAGCAAGCGGGAGCGGGAGGGCCATAGATACGCGTATTTT. The encoded protein is CASKREREGHRYAYF.

In this sample, this clone turned up a few times. The chain is built from TRBV28 and TRBJ2-1; 11 nucleotides match TRBD1. After removal of 6 bases from V and 12 bases from J, the junction contained 7 bases not matched to a gene. Germline V CDR1 and CDR2: MDHEN, SYDVKM. CDR3 length: 13 amino acids. The CDR3 DNA follows: TGTGCCAGCAGCCCGGGACAGGGGGTGTGGCAGTTCTTC. This gives the protein CASSPGQGVWQFF.

This rearrangement joins TRBV19 to TRBJ2-2; 7 nucleotides agree with TRBD1. V shed 6 bases and J 4 bases; nucleotides not matched to a gene: 11. This CDR3 is built from 16 residues. CDR1 and CDR2 (germline): LNHDA, SQIVND (reference sequence). This chain's CDR3 is CASRVDPTGSTGELFF. CDR3 nucleotide sequence: TGTGCCAGTAGGGTCGACCCGACAGGGAGCACCGGGGAGCTGTTTTTT.

This clone was detected only a few times. The chain couples TRBV30 to TRBJ2-1, with 16 bases matching TRBD2. V was pared by 5 bases and J by 10 bases, with 8 bases of the junction left unmatched. This CDR3 has 15 amino acids. In germline, CDR1 is GTSNPN, CDR2 SVGIG (reference sequence). The CDR3 DNA is TGTGCCTGGGGCCGGGGACTAGCGGGAGGGGGGGAGCAGTTCTTC. Protein product: CAWGRGLAGGGEQFF.

The chain employs TRBV28 and TRBJ1-4, with a possible D match to TRBD1 (6 bases). Germline-derived CDR1 and CDR2 are MDHEN and SYDVKM. The CDR3 is 15 amino acids. V was pared by 6 bases and J by 7 bases, with 18 bases between. The CDR3, as DNA: TGTGCCAGCAGGAACGAGCAGGGGCTCCTTGAAAAACTGTTTTTT. As protein: CASRNEQGLLEKLFF. Filled out from reference TRBV28 and TRBJ1-4, the complete variable domain reads DVKVTQSSRYLVKRTGEKVFLECVQDMDHENMFWYRQDPGLGLRLIYFSYDVKMKEKGDIPEGYSVSREKKERFSLILESASTNQTSMYLCASRNEQGLLEKLFFGSGTQLSVL.

The chain carries TRBV11-2 and TRBJ2-1; D is possibly TRBD1 (5 bases). Trimming stripped 5 bases from V and 0 bases from J, with 14 bases between. The CDR3 has 16 amino acids. CDR1 is SGHAT, CDR2 FQNNGV, per germline. The CDR3 region is CASSLRRGNSYNEQFF. Written as DNA, the CDR3 is TGTGCCAGCAGCCTACGAAGGGGAAACTCCTACAATGAGCAGTTCTTC.

The chain has TRBV2 and TRBJ2-7, with 9 bases matching TRBD1. CDR3 length: 14 residues. J gave up 7 bases and V 8 bases, and 12 bases lay outside the gene matches. Germline CDR1 SNHLY, CDR2 FYNNEI. The CDR3 DNA follows: TGTGCCAGCGAACCCGGGACAGGGAACAGGGAGCAGTACTTC. Protein product: CASEPGTGNREQYF.

The chain has TRBV2 and TRBJ2-5; a weak D match, TRBD1 (5 bases). V shed 2 bases and J shed 3 bases, with 7 bases lying between them. The germline V gene encodes CDR1 SNHLY and CDR2 FYNNEI. The CDR3 covers 13 residues. CDR3 DNA: TGTGCCAGCAGTGAACAGGGAAAAGAGACCCAGTACTTC. Amino acid sequence: CASSEQGKETQYF.

As DNA, the CDR3 is TGTGCCAGCAGCCCGACGACTAGCGGGAATGAGCAGTTCTTC. Its protein product is CASSPTTSGNEQFF. This chain joins TRBV7-3 and TRBJ2-1; 10 nucleotides agree with TRBD2. This CDR3 region has 14 residues. Germline V CDR1 and CDR2: SGHTA, FQGTGA. V lost 5 bases, J lost 7 bases, and 5 bases stayed unmatched. The whole variable domain, remainder taken from reference TRBV7-3 and TRBJ2-1, is GAGVSQTPSNKVTEKGKYVELRCDPISGHTALYWYRQSLGQGPEFLIYFQGTGAADDSGLPNDRFFAVRPEGSVSTLKIQRTERGDSAVYLCASSPTTSGNEQFFGPGTRLTVL.

This clone was seen a few times. The V call is TRBV7-2, the J call TRBJ1-2; unclear D gene. Germline V gene data show CDR1 as SGHTA and CDR2 as FQGNSA. The ends were cut back, 2 bases at V and 8 bases at J, with 9 bases in the middle. The CDR3 runs to 12 residues. The CDR3 loop reads CASSLWREGYTF. The CDR3, as DNA: TGTGCCAGCAGCTTATGGAGGGAAGGCTACACCTTC.

The chain is built from TRBV5-1 and TRBJ1-4; tentative D call: TRBD1 (6 bases). The CDR3 extends over 14 amino acids. Trimming stripped 3 bases from V and 4 bases from J, with 10 bases between. The germline V gene has CDR1 SGHRS and CDR2 YFSETQ. In nucleotides, the CDR3 is TGCGCCAGCAGCTCGGGACATCTTAATGAAAAACTGTTTTTT. As protein: CASSSGHLNEKLFF.

The gene calls are TRBV6-1 and TRBJ2-7, with D maybe TRBD2 (5 bases). CDR3 length equals 14 residues. From germline, CDR1 is MNHNS and CDR2 SASEGT. V was cut by 3 bases and J by 3 bases, with 12 bases left in between. The CDR3 region has the DNA TGTGCCAGCAGTGAGGACTTCACGAACTACGAGCAGTACTTC. The encoded protein is CASSEDFTNYEQYF.

The chain joins TRBV19 to TRBJ1-1, with 9 nucleotides matching TRBD1. CDR1 and CDR2 from the germline V gene are LNHDA and SQIVND (reference sequence). With 5 bases clipped from V and 1 base from J, the junction kept 2 bases outside the gene matches. CDR3 length equals 14 residues. The CDR3 is CASSRDRANTEAFF. The CDR3 DNA reads as TGTGCCAGTAGTCGGGACAGGGCGAACACTGAAGCTTTCTTT.

CDR3 residues: CASSMWTSGRGYNEQFF. The CDR3 region has the DNA TGTGCCAGTAGTATGTGGACTAGCGGGAGGGGGTACAATGAGCAGTTCTTC. The chain employs TRBV19 and TRBJ2-1; TRBD2 aligns across 15 bases. CDR3 length: 17 residues. The trim removed 3 bases at V and 4 bases at J, leaving 4 bases unmatched. Germline V gene sequence: CDR1 LNHDA, CDR2 SQIVND (reference sequence).

This clone was counted a few times. The CDR3 DNA reads TGTTCCACAGGGAACAATCAGCCCCAGCATTTT. This sequence encodes CSTGNNQPQHF. The chain uses TRBV19 and TRBJ1-5; a weak D match, TRBD1 (6 bases). The CDR3 has 11 residues. CDR1 and CDR2 from the germline V gene are LNHDA and SQIVND (reference sequence).

This chain joins TRBV9 and TRBJ1-1, with D perhaps matching TRBD1 (5 bases). The germline V gene has CDR1 SGDLS and CDR2 YYNGEE. Trimming pared 0 bases from V and 7 bases from J, leaving 10 bases between. CDR3 length: 13 residues. DNA of the CDR3: TGTGCCAGCAGCGTAGGACCTCAGGGTGAAGCTTTCTTT. Its translation: CASSVGPQGEAFF. Together with reference TRBV9 and TRBJ1-1, the CDR3 gives the full variable domain: DSGVTQTPKHLITATGQRVTLRCSPRSGDLSVYWYQQSLDQGLQFLIQYYNGEERAKGNILERFSAQQFPDLHSELNLSSLELGDSALYFCASSVGPQGEAFFGQGTRLTVV.

Only a few counts were recorded for this clone. The chain couples TRBV6-5 to TRBJ2-7; D is ambiguous. V dropped 4 bases and J dropped 4 bases, with 5 bases sitting between them. Germline lookup yields CDR1 MNHEY and CDR2 SVGAGI. This CDR3 has 11 amino acids. The CDR3 DNA is TGTGCCAGCAGTTCCAATTACGAGCAGTACTTC. The encoded protein is CASSSNYEQYF.

CDR3 amino acids: CASSAGSSYNEQFF. The DNA of the CDR3 is TGCGCCAGCAGCGCGGGGAGCTCCTACAATGAGCAGTTCTTC. The V call is TRBV5-1, the J call TRBJ2-1; a weak D match, TRBD2 (6 bases). V lost 4 bases, J lost 0 bases, and 8 bases lay in between. The CDR3 length is 14 residues. Germline-derived CDR1 and CDR2 are SGHRS and YFSETQ.